This paragraph covers one TCR beta chain sequence. No antigen is known for it. Per-nucleotide qualities are absent, and no much larger clonotype sits a single base away. V was cut back by 4 bases and J by 5 bases, leaving a gap of 8 bases between them. The cysteine opens and the phenylalanine closes a CDR3 of 13 amino acids. Kept here is only the CDR3 DNA, which spans 39 bases and is read in frame from base 1. According to the germline V gene, CDR1 reads MNHNS and CDR2 reads SASEGT. Using the deep immunoSEQ assay, TCR CDR3 regions were amplified from genomic DNA by multiplex PCR. Extracted genomic DNA from each cell subset was distributed evenly across all wells of several immunoSEQ 96-well plates, and each plate was treated as a replicate. For sorted subsets, each replicate PCR was loaded with roughly 190 ng genomic DNA, equivalent to approximately 27,000 T cell genomes. Purified libraries were quantified with a Qubit 3.0 fluorometer, sized on a Bioanalyzer 2100, and re-quantified with the KAPA Library Quantification kit. Every immunoSEQ 96-well plate was sequenced on a dedicated single-read 150-cycle Illumina NextSeq 550 flow cell. In the original analysis: Because the immunoSEQ output included only junctional sequences and no quality scores, the filtering could not be the same as the filtering used for full-length reads. To assign V/J genes and CDR3, sequences were annotated against IMGT germline references using PyIR, a Python wrapper for IgBLAST v1.9. Reads with weak V/J assignments (E-value above 1e-6), missing CDR3, stop codons, out-of-frame junctions, or ambiguous translated residues were removed. V3J clonotypes were defined as sequences sharing the same inferred V gene, J gene, and CDR3 amino acid sequence. The percentage overlap between two repertoires was calculated by dividing the number of shared unique clonotypes by the size of the smaller repertoire. Three approaches were used to assess repertoire richness: RTK rarefaction, the Chao1 estimator, and Recon v2.1 estimates of unobserved clonotypes. Generation probabilities were computed with OLGA for all TCRbeta clonotypes obtained by the gDNA method from several donors. As stored in TCRdb, this immuneACCESS dataset retains in-frame rearrangements with V and J assigned. A fraction of the clones does not appear; measured against another copy, unresolved V genes explain less than half of the discrepancy, and the remainder lacks a known reason. V and J calls and clone size come straight from that table; D and trimming were deduced from the DNA. The sample contains 1,400,000 or so clones, 98% of them found a single time. Together, the top ten hold about 0.35% of the sample.

The sample comes from a study of shared clonotypes between healthy human individuals (dated by TCRdb to 2018 to 2021). In terms of the full investigation: The cohort comprised two women and three men aged 18 to 49 years. For each donor, CD4 naive and CD4 memory were each given three plates, CD8 naive was given two plates, and CD8 memory was given one plate. To estimate repertoire size and how much clonotype sharing occurs between individuals, the study deeply sequenced the blood TCR repertoires of five healthy adults. Different laboratories and diverse techniques were used to prepare libraries and sequence TCR repertoires, to increase sequencing depth and limit assay-specific biases. Between about 0.9 and 10 billion PBMCs per donor were obtained by leukapheresis. Beyond this particular receptor, the publication reports: Because the study included a small number of donors, the genetic and exposure-history diversity represented was limited. Larger estimated clonotype richness was generally found for naive subsets than for memory subsets. Even with the large sequencing depth, rarefaction of the sorted-subset datasets indicated that sequencing was incomplete. Based on pairwise subsampling, the degree of clonotype sharing among donors was expected to be affected by sequencing depth. Higher generation probabilities were observed for clonotypes shared by all four sorted-subset donors than for non-shared clonotypes. Only blood was sampled, and tissue TCR repertoires likely differ from those in blood. When a handful of donors were compared, the shared fraction of clonotypes was about 5% for naive CD4, approximately 3.3% for naive CD8, 2% to 2.5% for memory CD4, and about 0.36% for memory CD8.

Donors were healthy HIV-negative adults with no recently reported acute infections or vaccinations. Only Caucasian adults living in Nashville, Tennessee, USA were represented among the donors. Magnetic negative selection was used to enrich CD4+ T cells, after which naive cells were positively selected on CD45RA and the negative fraction became the memory subset. Blood was obtained by leukapheresis, after which PBMCs were separated by Ficoll-Histopaque density gradient centrifugation and cryopreserved in liquid nitrogen vapor phase. Analytical flow cytometry was used to check the purity and quantity of every magnetically sorted T cell population. Genomic DNA was isolated from each sorted fraction and quantified by UV absorbance on a Nanodrop 2000c.

This sequence uses TRBV6-1 and TRBJ2-2; the D gene cannot be resolved reliably. Input material: naive CD4+ T cells sorted from blood. The sample's cell subset or site label is to be understood as: CD45RA+ positively selected. This sequence originates from a man aged 25 to 45 in good health. The CDR3 region: CASSAVLTGELFF. The DNA sequence is given as TGTGCCAGCAGTGCCGTCCTGACCGGGGAGCTGTTTTTT.